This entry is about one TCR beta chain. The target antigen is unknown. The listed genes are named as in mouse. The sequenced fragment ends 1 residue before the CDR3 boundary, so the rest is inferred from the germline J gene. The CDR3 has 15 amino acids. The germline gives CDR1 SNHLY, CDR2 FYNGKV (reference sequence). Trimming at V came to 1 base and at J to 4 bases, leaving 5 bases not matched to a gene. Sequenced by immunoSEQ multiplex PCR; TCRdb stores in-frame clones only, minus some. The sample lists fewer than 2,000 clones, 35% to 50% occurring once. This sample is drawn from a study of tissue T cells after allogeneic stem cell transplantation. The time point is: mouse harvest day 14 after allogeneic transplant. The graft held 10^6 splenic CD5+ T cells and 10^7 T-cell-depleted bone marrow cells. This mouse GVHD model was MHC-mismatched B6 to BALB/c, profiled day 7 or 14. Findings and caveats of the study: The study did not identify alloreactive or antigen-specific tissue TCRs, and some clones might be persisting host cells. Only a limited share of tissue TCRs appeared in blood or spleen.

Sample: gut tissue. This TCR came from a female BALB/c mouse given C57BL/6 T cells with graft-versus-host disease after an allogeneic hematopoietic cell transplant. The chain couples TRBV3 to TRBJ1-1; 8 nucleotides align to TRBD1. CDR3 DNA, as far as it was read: TGTGCCAGCAGCTTAGGCAGGGGGCGCGTCACAGAAGTCTTC. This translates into CASSLGRGRVTEVF. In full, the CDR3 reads CASSLGRGRVTEVFF.